This TCR beta chain was retrieved from a study of cytomegalovirus exposure and HLA in healthy donors. Whole-study results and caveats: With high specificity and sensitivity, the classifier reportedly diagnosed cytomegalovirus status. Cytomegalovirus-associated TCR beta chains were listed, numbering some 150.

The donors were in the approximately 110-subject validation cohort; that cohort was separate from the roughly 660-subject first cohort. The protocol was immunoSEQ multiplex PCR, while the TCRdb copy is restricted to in-frame clones and leaves out a portion. The data contain around 150,000 clones, about 86% of them singletons. Trimming at V came to 0 bases and at J to 8 bases, leaving 10 bases not matched to a gene. Germline V gene lookup returns CDR1 LGHNA and CDR2 YSLEER. The CDR3 sequence is 16 residues long. This clone has a single count. The antigen is unknown. The TCR comes from a woman younger than 35 in good health and CMV-seronegative. V and J are TRBV4-3 and TRBJ2-4, with 7 bases lining up with TRBD1. What was sequenced was PBMCs. The CDR3 sequence is CASSQDHRGGRDIQYF. The DNA of the CDR3 is TGCGCCAGCAGCCAAGATCACCGAGGGGGCAGGGACATTCAGTACTTC.